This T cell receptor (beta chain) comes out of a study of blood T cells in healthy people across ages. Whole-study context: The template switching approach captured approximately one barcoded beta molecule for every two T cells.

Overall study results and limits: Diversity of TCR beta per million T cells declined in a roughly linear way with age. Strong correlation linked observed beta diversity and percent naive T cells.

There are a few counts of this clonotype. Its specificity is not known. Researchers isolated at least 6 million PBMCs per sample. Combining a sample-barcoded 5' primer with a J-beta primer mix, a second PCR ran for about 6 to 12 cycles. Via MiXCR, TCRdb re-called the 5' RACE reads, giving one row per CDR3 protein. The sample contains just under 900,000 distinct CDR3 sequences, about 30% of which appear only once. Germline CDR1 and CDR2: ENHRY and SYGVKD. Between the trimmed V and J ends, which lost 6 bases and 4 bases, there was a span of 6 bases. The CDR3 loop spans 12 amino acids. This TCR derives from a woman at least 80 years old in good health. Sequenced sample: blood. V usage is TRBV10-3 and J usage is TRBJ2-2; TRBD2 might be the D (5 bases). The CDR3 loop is CAIRDSTGELFF. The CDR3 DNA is TGTGCCATCAGGGACTCCACCGGGGAGCTGTTTTTT.